A selection of T cell receptor beta chains follows, all from one sample in a study of blood T cell repertoires in COVID-19. The repertoire was sequenced with immunoSEQ multiplex PCR; TCRdb's copy has only in-frame clones and lacks some. The sample has roughly 380,000 clones, more than 75% seen once; the top ten hold roughly 1.1%. Sequenced sample: peripheral blood. These receptors came from a human donor with acute or convalescent COVID-19. The donor label of this sample is uncertain. Both conserved end residues are part of each CDR3. D genes are given only for firm matches. Expanded clones get a size class; other rows say once, few or many, or leave the size out.

cdr3_nt,cdr3_aa,d_call,clone_size,j_call,v_call
TGTGCCAGCAGCGTAGCGGGACACAATCAGCCCCAGCATTTT,CASSVAGHNQPQHF,-,-,TRBJ1-5,TRBV9
TGTGCCAGCAGCAGCACCAGGACAGGGAACACTGAAGCTTTCTTT,CASSSTRTGNTEAFF,TRBD1,-,TRBJ1-1,TRBV9
TGTGCCAGCAGCCGGACTAGGACAGGGGAGGGCTACACCTTC,CASSRTRTGEGYTF,TRBD1,-,TRBJ1-2,TRBV7-9
TGTGCCAGTCAACGGGGGGATCAGCCCCAGCATTTT,CASQRGDQPQHF,-,few,TRBJ1-5,TRBV19
TGTGCCTGGTCCTCACAGGAAGGGCTCCCGAGCCAGCCCCAGCATTTT,CAWSSQEGLPSQPQHF,-,once,TRBJ1-5,TRBV30
TGCGCCAGCAGCTACGACAGCGAAGCTTTCTTT,CASSYDSEAFF,-,-,TRBJ1-1,TRBV5-1
TGTGCCAGCAGTTCTACCGGGGGGGTAGCCTACGAGCAGTACTTC,CASSSTGGVAYEQYF,TRBD2,-,TRBJ2-7,TRBV6-2/TRBV6-3
TGTGCCAGCAATGGACAGTTGAACACTGAAGCTTTCTTT,CASNGQLNTEAFF,-,-,TRBJ1-1,TRBV2
TGTGCCTGGACCACCACAGGGCGCGGTCAGTTCTTC,CAWTTTGRGQFF,-,-,TRBJ2-1,TRBV30
TGTGCCAGCAGTCGGGACCTGGGGGGGAGGACTTTCTTT,CASSRDLGGRTFF,-,few,TRBJ1-1,TRBV2
TGTGCCGGGGCCGACAGGGCGGGTCGCAATCAGCCCCAGCATTTT,CAGADRAGRNQPQHF,TRBD1,-,TRBJ1-5,TRBV19
TGCAGCGCCGGTAGACAGCTGAATGAAAAACTGTTTTTT,CSAGRQLNEKLFF,-,-,TRBJ1-4,TRBV29-1
TGTGCCAGTATTGACTACCCTGAAGCCACTGAAGCTTTCTTT,CASIDYPEATEAFF,-,-,TRBJ1-1,TRBV19
TGCGCCAGCAGCTTGTCGGGACAGGGGGCCGGGGAGCTGTTTTTT,CASSLSGQGAGELFF,TRBD1,once,TRBJ2-2,TRBV5-1
TGTGCCAGCTCACCGAGACAGGGAGAGACCCAGTACTTC,CASSPRQGETQYF,TRBD1,few,TRBJ2-5,TRBV18
TGTGCCAGCAGCTTCAGGACAGGCCCTAATCAGCCCCAGCATTTT,CASSFRTGPNQPQHF,TRBD1,-,TRBJ1-5,TRBV5-4
TGTGCCAGCAGCTTAGATCCTTACGAGCAGTACTTC,CASSLDPYEQYF,-,-,TRBJ2-7,TRBV7-2
TGTGCCAGCAACTTTTATAGCAATCAGCCCCAGCATTTT,CASNFYSNQPQHF,-,-,TRBJ1-5,TRBV12-3/TRBV12-4
TGTGCCAGCAGTACCGCGTGGGGAGCCACTGAAGCTTTCTTT,CASSTAWGATEAFF,-,-,TRBJ1-1,TRBV28
TGTGCCAGCAGTTTAGGACTAAGCTACGAGCAGTACTTC,CASSLGLSYEQYF,-,-,TRBJ2-7,TRBV27